Presented here are 21 T cell receptor beta chains from one specimen sequenced in a study of shared clonotypes between healthy human individuals. Assay: immunoSEQ multiplex PCR; the TCRdb copy retains only in-frame clones and omits some. The table lists 490,000 or so clones, 76% of them singletons. Sequenced sample: PBMCs. All receptors derive from a woman aged 40 to 55 in good health. Some clones in this sample may be carry-over from other donors' samples.

The chain joins TRBV7-9 to TRBJ2-1; 7 bases match TRBD1. This CDR3 has 17 amino acids. Germline-derived CDR1 and CDR2 are SEHNR and FQNEAQ (reference sequence). Trimming removed 5 bases from V and 3 bases from J; junction bases left unmatched: 13. This CDR3 is CASSGRDRQTNYNEQFF. CDR3 nucleotides: TGTGCCAGCAGCGGCCGGGACAGACAGACTAACTACAATGAGCAGTTCTTC.

The V call is TRBV9, the J call TRBJ2-1; TRBD1 aligns across 7 bases. V was clipped by 2 bases and J by 2 bases; unmatched bases: 1. The CDR3 consists of 14 residues. Germline CDR1 and CDR2: SGDLS and YYNGEE. As DNA, the CDR3 is TGTGCCAGCAGCGTTGGACAGGCCTACAATGAGCAGTTCTTC. Translating gives CASSVGQAYNEQFF.

The V and J genes are TRBV7-3 and TRBJ2-3; TRBD2 matches 14 bases. The CDR3 loop spans 17 amino acids. Germline V gene lookup returns CDR1 SGHTA and CDR2 FQGTGA. J lost 1 base, V lost 5 bases, and 5 bases had no gene match. CDR3 in amino acids: CASSKGTSGRGTDTQYF. CDR3 nucleotide sequence: TGTGCCAGCAGCAAAGGGACTAGCGGGAGAGGCACAGATACGCAGTATTTT.

In DNA, the CDR3 is TGTGCCAGCAGCCAGACTAGCGGGAGGGCCCTCGGCACAGATACGCAGTATTTT. It is translated as CASSQTSGRALGTDTQYF. The chain employs TRBV5-4 and TRBJ2-3; 14 positions agree with TRBD2. V shed 4 bases and J 1 base; nucleotides not matched to a gene: 8. CDR1 SGHNT and CDR2 YYREEE come from the germline V gene (reference sequence). The CDR3 has 18 amino acids.

This chain connects TRBV9 to TRBJ2-3; possible D gene TRBD2, 5 bases. Germline CDR1 and CDR2: SGDLS and YYNGEE. The CDR3 extends over 14 amino acids. Trimming cost V 4 bases and J 4 bases, with 13 bases left between them. CDR3 sequence reads: CASSLLVMADTQYF. CDR3 nucleotides: TGTGCCAGCAGCCTACTAGTTATGGCAGATACGCAGTATTTT.

The chain uses TRBV7-6 and TRBJ2-7, with 13 bases lining up with TRBD2. The CDR3 loop spans 17 amino acids. J gave up 7 bases and V 5 bases, and 14 bases lay outside the gene matches. Germline V gene data show CDR1 as SGHVS and CDR2 as FNYEAQ. CDR3 loop: CASSPGTSGTLLGEQYF. The DNA for the CDR3 is TGTGCCAGCAGCCCAGGGACTAGCGGGACCTTACTCGGGGAGCAGTACTTC.

This chain connects TRBV7-9 to TRBJ2-1; D gene uncertain. The CDR3 has 16 residues. V was trimmed by 0 bases and J by 8 bases, leaving 17 bases between them. CDR1 is SEHNR, CDR2 FQNEAQ, per germline (reference sequence). This CDR3 is CASSLALGYSPHEQFF. Here the CDR3 DNA reads TGTGCCAGCAGCTTAGCCCTCGGTTACAGTCCCCATGAGCAGTTCTTC.

The chain is built from TRBV5-1 and TRBJ2-7, with TRBD2 matching over 11 bases. There are 14 residues in the CDR3. The J segment lost 7 bases and the V segment lost 2 bases, leaving 5 bases of the junction unmatched. Germline V lookup: CDR1 SGHRS, CDR2 YFSETQ. The CDR3 bases are TGCGCCAGCAGCTTACTAGCGGGAGTAGGAGAGCAGTACTTC. Translated: CASSLLAGVGEQYF.

This clone was recorded a few times. The DNA for the CDR3 is TGTGCCAGCAGCGTAGGACAGGGGGCGTCGAACACTGAAGCTTTCTTT. Translation gives CASSVGQGASNTEAFF. This chain joins TRBV9 and TRBJ1-1, with TRBD1 identical over 10 bases. The CDR3 consists of 16 residues. Germline CDR1 and CDR2: SGDLS and YYNGEE. After removal of 0 bases from V and 1 base from J, the junction contained 3 bases not matched to a gene.

This clone was counted a few times. The chain employs TRBV5-4 and TRBJ1-4; no firm D call. Germline loops: CDR1 SGHNT, CDR2 YYREEE (reference sequence). The ends were cut back, 0 bases at V and 4 bases at J, with 7 bases in the middle. The CDR3 is made up of 14 amino acids. The CDR3 region has the DNA TGTGCCAGCAGCTTGGAACACCATAATGAAAAACTGTTTTTT. This translates into CASSLEHHNEKLFF.

V and J are TRBV18 and TRBJ1-6, with a tentative D call TRBD1 (6 bases). Trimming stripped 2 bases from V and 8 bases from J, with 16 bases between. Germline CDR1 and CDR2: KGHSH and LQKENI. The CDR3 covers 16 residues. CDR3 coding DNA: TGTGCCAGCTCACCATTGAGCAGGGGTCAAGATTCACCCCTCCACTTT. This gives the protein CASSPLSRGQDSPLHF.

The rearrangement links TRBV18 to TRBJ2-7; D gene uncertain. Germline V gives CDR1 KGHSH, CDR2 LQKENI. This CDR3 has 14 amino acids. V dropped 6 bases and J dropped 3 bases, with 15 bases sitting between them. The CDR3 loop reads CASSSAQGSYEQYF. The CDR3 DNA follows: TGTGCCAGCTCTTCCGCCCAAGGCAGCTACGAGCAGTACTTC.

This chain joins TRBV5-1 and TRBJ2-1; tentatively, D is TRBD1 or TRBD2 (5 bases each). This CDR3 comprises 18 residues. Trimming took 4 bases from V and 4 from J, leaving 24 bases between them. In germline, CDR1 is SGHRS, CDR2 YFSETQ. Here the CDR3 reads CASSLNGGTHAGYNEQFF. The CDR3 DNA reads TGCGCCAGCAGCCTCAATGGGGGTACCCACGCCGGATACAATGAGCAGTTCTTC.

As for this clone: A junction boundary mismatches the germline segment, possibly from a read error. The gene calls are TRBV7-7 and TRBJ2-1; possibly TRBD1 for D (6 bases). Germline V lookup: CDR1 SSHAT, CDR2 FNYEAQ (reference sequence). This CDR3 has 14 residues. CDR3 amino acids: CASSLELGAREQFF. CDR3 nucleotides: TGTGCTAGCAGCTTAGAGCTGGGGGCCCGCGAGCAGTTCTTC. The complete variable domain, with remaining parts taken from reference TRBV7-7 and TRBJ2-1, reads GAGVSQSPRYKVTKRGQDVTLRCDPISSHATLYWYQQALGQGPEFLTYFNYEAQPDKSGLPSDRFSAERPEGSISTLTIQRTEQRDSAMYRCASSLELGAREQFFGPGTRLTVL.

This chain uses TRBV28 with TRBJ1-2, with 8 bases identical to TRBD1. The CDR3 loop spans 15 amino acids. Germline assignment: CDR1 MDHEN and CDR2 SYDVKM. With V trimmed by 4 bases and J by 6 bases, 10 bases remained unmatched. CDR3 sequence: CASSSIFLDRDGYTF. CDR3 nucleotide sequence: TGTGCCAGCAGTTCCATCTTTCTGGACAGGGATGGCTACACCTTC.

In this sample, this clone turned up a few times. This chain uses TRBV19 with TRBJ1-4; D gene uncertain. With 7 bases removed from V and 5 bases from J, the gap between germline ends came to 5 bases. The germline V gene encodes CDR1 LNHDA and CDR2 SQIVND (reference sequence). The CDR3 covers 11 residues. As DNA, the CDR3 is TGTGCCAGTACCTCGAATGAAAAACTGTTTTTT. It codes for CASTSNEKLFF.

The chain carries TRBV19 and TRBJ2-6; D unresolved. The CDR3 sequence is 15 residues long. CDR1 and CDR2 (germline): LNHDA, SQIVND (reference sequence). V lost 6 bases and J lost 4, with 13 bases in between. The chain's CDR3 is CASSRQSTGANVLTF. CDR3 in DNA: TGTGCCAGTAGCCGCCAATCGACAGGGGCCAACGTCCTGACTTTC. The whole variable domain, filled in from reference TRBV19 and TRBJ2-6, reads DGGITQSPKYLFRKEGQNVTLSCEQNLNHDAMYWYRQDPGQGLRLIYYSQIVNDFQKGDIAEGYSVSREKKESFPLTVTSAQKNPTAFYLCASSRQSTGANVLTFGAGSRLTVL.

This sequence joins TRBV28 and TRBJ2-1; 10 positions match TRBD2. V gave up 1 base and J gave up 10 bases; unmatched junction bases: 7. The CDR3 covers 15 residues. Germline V gives CDR1 MDHEN, CDR2 SYDVKM. The CDR3 reads CASSLLILAGREQFF. The CDR3 nucleotides read TGTGCCAGCAGTTTATTGATACTAGCGGGGAGGGAGCAGTTCTTC. Looking up the rest from reference TRBV28 and TRBJ2-1 gives the full variable domain: DVKVTQSSRYLVKRTGEKVFLECVQDMDHENMFWYRQDPGLGLRLIYFSYDVKMKEKGDIPEGYSVSREKKERFSLILESASTNQTSMYLCASSLLILAGREQFFGPGTRLTVL.

This chain connects TRBV9 to TRBJ1-5; TRBD1 agrees at 11 bases. The CDR3 runs to 16 residues. Per germline, CDR1 SGDLS and CDR2 YYNGEE. V shed 0 bases and J 3 bases; nucleotides not matched to a gene: 2. CDR3 amino acids: CASSVGTGGNNQPQHF. Here the CDR3 DNA reads TGTGCCAGCAGCGTAGGGACAGGGGGCAACAATCAGCCCCAGCATTTT.

V usage is TRBV4-3 and J usage is TRBJ2-1; 7 bases agree with TRBD2. Germline V gene data show CDR1 as LGHNA and CDR2 as YSLEER. Losses at the gene ends were 4 bases for V and 0 bases for J; bases not matched to a gene: 3. The CDR3 loop spans 15 amino acids. CDR3 bases: TGCGCCAGCAGCCCGCGGGGGAGCTCCTACAATGAGCAGTTCTTC. It codes for CASSPRGSSYNEQFF.

The V call is TRBV29-1, the J call TRBJ2-7, with a tentative D call TRBD1 (6 bases). Trimming cost V 7 bases and J 0 bases, with 13 bases left between them. The CDR3 totals 13 residues. Germline-derived CDR1 and CDR2 are SQVTM and ANQGSEA. The CDR3 region is CSAKGGPSYEQYF. DNA for the CDR3: TGCAGCGCCAAAGGGGGACCCTCCTACGAGCAGTACTTC.